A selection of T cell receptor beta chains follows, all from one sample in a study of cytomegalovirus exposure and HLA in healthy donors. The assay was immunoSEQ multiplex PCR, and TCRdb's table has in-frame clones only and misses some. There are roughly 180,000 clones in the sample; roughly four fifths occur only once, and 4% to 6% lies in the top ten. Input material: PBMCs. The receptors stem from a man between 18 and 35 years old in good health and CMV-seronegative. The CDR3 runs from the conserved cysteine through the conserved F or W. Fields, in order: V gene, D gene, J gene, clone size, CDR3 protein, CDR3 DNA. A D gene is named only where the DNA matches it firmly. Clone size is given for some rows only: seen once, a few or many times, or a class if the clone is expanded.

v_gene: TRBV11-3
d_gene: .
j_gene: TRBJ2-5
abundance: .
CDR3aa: CASSLVAETQYF
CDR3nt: TGTGCCAGCAGCTTGGTGGCTGAGACCCAGTACTTC

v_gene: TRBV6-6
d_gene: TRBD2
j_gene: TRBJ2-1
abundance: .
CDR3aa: CASSRQTSGGRGEQFF
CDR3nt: TGTGCCAGCAGCCGACAGACTAGCGGGGGGCGGGGGGAGCAGTTCTTC

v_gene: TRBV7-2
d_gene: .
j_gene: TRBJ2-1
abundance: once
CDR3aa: CASSIWGGGEPIF
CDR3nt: TGTGCCAGCAGCATCTGGGGGGGCGGGGAACCGATCTTC

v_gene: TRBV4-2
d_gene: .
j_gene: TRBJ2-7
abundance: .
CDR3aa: CASSQYGSSYEQYF
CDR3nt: TGTGCCAGCAGCCAATATGGCAGCTCCTACGAGCAGTACTTC

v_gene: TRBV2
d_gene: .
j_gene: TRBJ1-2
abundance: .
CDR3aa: CASAGGDYGYTF
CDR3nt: TGTGCCAGCGCTGGGGGGGACTATGGCTACACCTTC

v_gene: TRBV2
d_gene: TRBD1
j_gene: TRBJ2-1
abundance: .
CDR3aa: CASSGGTGGVYNEQFF
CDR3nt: TGTGCCAGCAGTGGGGGGACAGGGGGTGTTTACAATGAGCAGTTCTTC

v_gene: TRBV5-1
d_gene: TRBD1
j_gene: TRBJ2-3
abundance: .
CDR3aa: CASSRGQGSTDTQYF
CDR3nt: TGCGCCAGCAGCAGAGGACAGGGGAGCACAGATACGCAGTATTTT

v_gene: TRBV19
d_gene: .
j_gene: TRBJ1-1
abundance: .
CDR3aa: CASSIDHGSLNTEAFF
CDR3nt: TGTGCCAGTAGTATAGATCACGGGAGCTTGAACACTGAAGCTTTCTTT

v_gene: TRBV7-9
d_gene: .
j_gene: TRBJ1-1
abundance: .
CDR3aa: CASSPLSTDEAFF
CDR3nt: TGTGCCAGCAGCCCCTTATCTACCGATGAAGCTTTCTTT

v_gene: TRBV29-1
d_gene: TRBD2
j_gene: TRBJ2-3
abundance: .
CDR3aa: CSVQRWLGLDYATQYF
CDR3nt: TGCAGCGTTCAGAGGTGGCTGGGACTAGACTATGCTACGCAGTATTTT

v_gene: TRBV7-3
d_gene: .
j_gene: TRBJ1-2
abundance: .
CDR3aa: CASSLGSGGAYGYTF
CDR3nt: TGTGCCAGCAGCTTAGGATCGGGGGGCGCCTACGGCTACACCTTC

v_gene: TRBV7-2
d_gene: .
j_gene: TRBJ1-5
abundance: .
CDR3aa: CASSLAGGGGVQPQHF
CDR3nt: TGTGCCAGCAGCTTAGCTGGTGGAGGGGGGGTGCAGCCCCAGCATTTT

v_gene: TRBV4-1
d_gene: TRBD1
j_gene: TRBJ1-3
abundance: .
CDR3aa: CASDSRTGGNTIYF
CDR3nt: TGCGCCAGCGATTCTCGGACAGGCGGAAACACCATATATTTT

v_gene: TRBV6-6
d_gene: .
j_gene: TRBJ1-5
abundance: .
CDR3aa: CATEGGLGALQPQHF
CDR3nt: TGTGCCACCGAGGGCGGGCTGGGGGCGTTACAGCCCCAGCATTTT

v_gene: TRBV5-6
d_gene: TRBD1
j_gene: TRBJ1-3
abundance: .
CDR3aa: CASSSDRVPGNTIYF
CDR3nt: TGTGCCAGCAGCTCCGACAGGGTCCCTGGAAACACCATATATTTT

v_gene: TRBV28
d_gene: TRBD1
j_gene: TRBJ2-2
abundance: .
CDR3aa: CASSLNRGTGELFF
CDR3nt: TGTGCCAGCAGTTTAAACAGGGGCACCGGGGAGCTGTTTTTT

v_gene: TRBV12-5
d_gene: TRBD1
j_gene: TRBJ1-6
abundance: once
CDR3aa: CASAQTGANSPLHF
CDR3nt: TGTGCTAGTGCCCAGACAGGGGCAAATTCACCCCTCCACTTT

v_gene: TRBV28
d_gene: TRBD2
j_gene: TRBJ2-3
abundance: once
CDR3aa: CASSSQREWADTQYF
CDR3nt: TGTGCCAGCAGTTCACAGCGGGAGTGGGCAGATACGCAGTATTTT

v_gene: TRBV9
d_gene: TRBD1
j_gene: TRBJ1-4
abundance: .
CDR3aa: CASNPGQGTGPNEKLFF
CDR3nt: TGTGCCAGCAACCCAGGACAGGGAACGGGGCCTAATGAAAAACTGTTTTTT

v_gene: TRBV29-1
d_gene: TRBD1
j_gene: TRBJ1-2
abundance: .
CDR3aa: CSVVDRGDKINYGYTF
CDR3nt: TGCAGCGTTGTGGACAGGGGAGATAAAATTAACTATGGCTACACCTTC

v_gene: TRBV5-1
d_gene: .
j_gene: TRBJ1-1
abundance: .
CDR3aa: CASSLVEARTEAFF
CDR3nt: TGCGCCAGCAGCTTGGTTGAGGCCCGCACTGAAGCTTTCTTT

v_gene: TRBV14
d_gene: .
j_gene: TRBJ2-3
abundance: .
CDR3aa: CASSLTADTQYF
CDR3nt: TGTGCCAGCAGCCTGACAGCAGATACGCAGTATTTT

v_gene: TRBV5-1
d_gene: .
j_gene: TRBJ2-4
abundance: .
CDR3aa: CASSPNPDSSKNIQYF
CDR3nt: TGCGCCAGCAGCCCAAACCCGGACAGCTCGAAAAACATTCAGTACTTC

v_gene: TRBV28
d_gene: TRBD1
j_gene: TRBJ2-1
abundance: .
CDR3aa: CASSFRQGGRAKQFF
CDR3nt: TGTGCCAGCAGTTTCCGACAGGGGGGAAGGGCTAAGCAGTTCTTC

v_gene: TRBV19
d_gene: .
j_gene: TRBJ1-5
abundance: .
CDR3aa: CASTIGGANQPQHF
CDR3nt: TGTGCCAGTACCATCGGGGGAGCGAATCAGCCCCAGCATTTT

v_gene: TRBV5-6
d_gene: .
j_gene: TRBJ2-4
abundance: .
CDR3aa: CASSSTGNIQYF
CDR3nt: TGTGCCAGCAGCTCCACAGGGAACATTCAGTACTTC

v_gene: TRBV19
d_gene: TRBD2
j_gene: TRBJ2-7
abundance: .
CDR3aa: CASSPRDYPGGSSYEQYF
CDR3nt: TGTGCCAGTAGTCCCCGGGACTACCCGGGAGGATCATCCTACGAGCAGTACTTC

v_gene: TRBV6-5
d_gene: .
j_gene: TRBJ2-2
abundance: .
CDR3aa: CASSGSGENTGELFF
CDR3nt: TGTGCCAGCAGTGGGTCGGGGGAGAACACCGGGGAGCTGTTTTTT

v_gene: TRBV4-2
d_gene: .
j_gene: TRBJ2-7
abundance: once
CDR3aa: CASSQEGIQRAPYEQYF
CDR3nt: TGTGCCAGCAGCCAAGAGGGTATTCAGCGGGCTCCCTACGAGCAGTACTTC

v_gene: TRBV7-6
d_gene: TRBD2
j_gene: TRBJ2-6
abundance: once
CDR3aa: CASSQPSRGISGANVLTF
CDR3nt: TGTGCCAGCAGCCAACCCTCGCGGGGGATATCTGGGGCCAACGTCCTGACTTTC

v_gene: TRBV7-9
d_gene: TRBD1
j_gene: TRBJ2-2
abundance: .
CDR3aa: CASILSDRAAGELFF
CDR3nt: TGTGCCAGCATCCTCTCCGACAGGGCGGCGGGGGAGCTGTTTTTT

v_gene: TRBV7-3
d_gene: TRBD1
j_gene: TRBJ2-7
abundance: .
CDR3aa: CASRFTGENHYEQYF
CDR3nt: TGTGCCAGCAGATTTACAGGGGAAAATCACTACGAGCAGTACTTC

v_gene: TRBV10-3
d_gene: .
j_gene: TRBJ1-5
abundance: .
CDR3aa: CAISESDTGFQPQHF
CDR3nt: TGTGCCATCAGTGAGTCCGATACGGGGTTTCAGCCCCAGCATTTT

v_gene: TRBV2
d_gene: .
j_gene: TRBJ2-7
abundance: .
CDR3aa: CASRQSPYEQYF
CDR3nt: TGTGCCAGTAGACAGTCCCCCTACGAGCAGTACTTC

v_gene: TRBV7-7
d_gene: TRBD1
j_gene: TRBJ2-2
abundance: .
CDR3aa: CASSPGTANTGELFF
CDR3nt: TGTGCTAGCAGCCCTGGGACAGCTAACACCGGGGAGCTGTTTTTT

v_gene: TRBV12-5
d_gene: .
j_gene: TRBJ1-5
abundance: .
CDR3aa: CASGLQTGNQPQHF
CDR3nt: TGTGCTAGTGGTCTTCAAACAGGGAATCAGCCCCAGCATTTT

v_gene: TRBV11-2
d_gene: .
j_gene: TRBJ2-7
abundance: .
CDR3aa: CASSPPPQRIEQYF
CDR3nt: TGTGCCAGCAGCCCACCTCCCCAGAGGATCGAGCAGTACTTC

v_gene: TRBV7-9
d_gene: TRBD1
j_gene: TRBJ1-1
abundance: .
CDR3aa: CASSLGTGNTEAFF
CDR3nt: TGTGCCAGCAGCTTAGGGACAGGGAACACTGAAGCTTTCTTT

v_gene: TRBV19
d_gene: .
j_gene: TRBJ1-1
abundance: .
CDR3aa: CASSIVPGMNTEAFF
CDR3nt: TGTGCCAGTAGTATAGTCCCGGGAATGAACACTGAAGCTTTCTTT

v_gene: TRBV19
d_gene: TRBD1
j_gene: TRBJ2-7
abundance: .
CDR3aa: CATSQGVYEQYF
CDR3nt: TGTGCCACTTCGCAGGGGGTCTACGAGCAGTACTTC

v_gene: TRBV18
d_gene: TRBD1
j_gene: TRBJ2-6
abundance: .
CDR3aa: CASSPPSLGDSSGANVLTF
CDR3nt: TGTGCCAGCTCACCACCGAGTCTAGGGGACAGCTCTGGGGCCAACGTCCTGACTTTC